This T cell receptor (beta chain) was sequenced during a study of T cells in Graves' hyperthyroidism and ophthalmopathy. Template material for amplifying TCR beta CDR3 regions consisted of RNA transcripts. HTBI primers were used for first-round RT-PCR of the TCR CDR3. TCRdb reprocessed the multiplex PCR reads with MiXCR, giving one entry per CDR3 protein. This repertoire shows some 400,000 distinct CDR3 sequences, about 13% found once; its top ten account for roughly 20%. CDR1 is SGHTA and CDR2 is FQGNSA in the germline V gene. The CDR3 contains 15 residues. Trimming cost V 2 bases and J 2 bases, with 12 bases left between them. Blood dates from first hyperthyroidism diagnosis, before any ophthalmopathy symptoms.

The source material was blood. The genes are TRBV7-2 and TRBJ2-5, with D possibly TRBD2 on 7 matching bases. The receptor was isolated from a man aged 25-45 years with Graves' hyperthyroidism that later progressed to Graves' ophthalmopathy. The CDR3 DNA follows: TGTGCCAGCAGCTTAAGTCGGGGGGCTCAAGAGACCCAGTACTTC. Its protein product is CASSLSRGAQETQYF.